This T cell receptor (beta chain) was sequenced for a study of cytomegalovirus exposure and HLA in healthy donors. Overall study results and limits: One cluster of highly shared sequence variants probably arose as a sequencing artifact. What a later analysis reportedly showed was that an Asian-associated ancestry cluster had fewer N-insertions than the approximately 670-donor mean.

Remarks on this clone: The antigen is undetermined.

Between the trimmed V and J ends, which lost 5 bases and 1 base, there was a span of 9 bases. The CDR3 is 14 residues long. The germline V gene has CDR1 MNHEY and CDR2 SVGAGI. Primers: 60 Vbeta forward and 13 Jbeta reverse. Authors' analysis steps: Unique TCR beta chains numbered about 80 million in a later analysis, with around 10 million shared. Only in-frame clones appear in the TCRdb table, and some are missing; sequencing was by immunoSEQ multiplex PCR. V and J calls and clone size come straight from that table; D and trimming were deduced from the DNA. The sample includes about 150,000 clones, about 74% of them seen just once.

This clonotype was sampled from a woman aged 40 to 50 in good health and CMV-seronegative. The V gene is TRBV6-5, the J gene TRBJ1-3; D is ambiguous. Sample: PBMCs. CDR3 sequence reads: CASSRGLSGNTIYF. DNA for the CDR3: TGTGCCAGCAGTCGAGGGCTATCTGGAAACACCATATATTTT.